The 19 T cell receptor beta chains given below trace back to one sample, sequenced in a study of blood T cell repertoires in COVID-19. The method was immunoSEQ multiplex PCR; TCRdb's version includes in-frame clones alone and lacks a portion of them. This sample yields 97,000 or so clones, of which over 85% are seen a single time; 1.5% to 2.5% belongs to the top ten. Sequenced input: peripheral blood. The source is a woman in her fifties or sixties with COVID-19, enrolled during active disease.

The genes are TRBV30 and TRBJ1-6; no definite D call. CDR1 is GTSNPN, CDR2 SVGIG, per germline (reference sequence). The CDR3 has 16 amino acids. Trimming shortened V by 0 bases and J by 6 bases, and 15 bases separated the two germline ends. The DNA for the CDR3 is TGTGCCTGGAGTGTACACGGAGGGAATAGTAATTCACCCCTCCACTTT. Its protein is CAWSVHGGNSNSPLHF.

The V gene is TRBV28, the J gene TRBJ1-6, with a possible D match to TRBD1 (6 bases). The CDR3 totals 16 residues. Trimming took off 2 bases at V and 7 bases at J, with 15 bases between the two ends. Germline-derived CDR1 and CDR2 are MDHEN and SYDVKM. The CDR3 reads CASSLGLQGLNSPLHF. CDR3 coding DNA: TGTGCCAGCAGTTTAGGGTTACAGGGCCTGAATTCACCCCTCCACTTT.

This chain joins TRBV5-1 and TRBJ1-1, with a possible D match to TRBD1 (6 bases). The V end lost 3 bases, the J end lost 5 bases, and 14 bases lay between the germline ends. The CDR3 runs to 14 residues. CDR1 is SGHRS and CDR2 is YFSETQ in the germline V gene. CDR3: CASSSLGGRTEAFF. DNA for the CDR3: TGCGCCAGCAGCTCGCTTGGGGGCCGGACTGAAGCTTTCTTT.

This clone is a singleton in its sample. V usage is TRBV13 and J usage is TRBJ1-1; 10 bases are shared with TRBD1. Trimming cost V 2 bases and J 4 bases; bases outside gene matches: 4. This CDR3 is 15 amino acids long. The germline gives CDR1 PRHDT, CDR2 FYEKMQ (reference sequence). The CDR3: CASSLWTGGFTEAFF. The DNA for the CDR3 is TGTGCCAGCAGCTTATGGACAGGGGGGTTCACTGAAGCTTTCTTT.

V is TRBV7-8 and J is TRBJ1-6; 9 bases are a match to TRBD1. CDR1 is SGHVS and CDR2 is FQNEAQ in the germline V gene. V trimming: 0 bases; J trimming: 8 bases; junction bases outside the gene matches: 8. This CDR3 has 17 amino acids. CDR3 nucleotides: TGTGCCAGCAGCTTAGCAAAACAGGGGGCGCGGGATTCACCCCTCCACTTT. Translated, it gives CASSLAKQGARDSPLHF. Filled out from reference TRBV7-8 and TRBJ1-6, the complete variable domain reads GAGVSQSPRYKVAKRGQDVALRCDPISGHVSLFWYQQALGQGPEFLTYFQNEAQLDKSGLPSDRFFAERPEGSVSTLKIQRTQQEDSAVYLCASSLAKQGARDSPLHFGNGTRLTVT.

The chain uses TRBV15 and TRBJ1-1, with D possibly matching TRBD1 (6 bases). V was cut by 3 bases and J by 1 base, with 12 bases left in between. CDR1 is LNHNV, CDR2 YYDKDF, per germline (reference sequence). The CDR3 totals 15 residues. The CDR3 region has the DNA TGTGCCACCAGCAGGGACAGAGGAACGAACACTGAAGCTTTCTTT. As protein: CATSRDRGTNTEAFF.

The table lists this clone with a count of one. The chain carries TRBV27 and TRBJ1-5, with 7 bases identical to TRBD1. The V segment lost 4 bases and the J segment 8 bases; nucleotides outside the gene matches: 8. The germline CDR1 and CDR2 sequences are MNHEY and SMNVEV (reference sequence). The CDR3 length is 14 residues. The CDR3 DNA follows: TGTGCCAGCAGTTCCTACCTCAGGGGGAAGCCCCAGCATTTT. Its protein is CASSSYLRGKPQHF.

The chain uses TRBV9 and TRBJ2-7; tentative D call: TRBD1 (5 bases). Germline values: CDR1 SGDLS, CDR2 YYNGEE. V lost 0 bases and J 3 bases, leaving 7 bases between the germline ends. The CDR3 is made up of 13 amino acids. CDR3 region: CASSVGDSYEQYF. The CDR3 region has the DNA TGTGCCAGCAGCGTAGGAGACAGCTACGAGCAGTACTTC.

The chain links TRBV27 to TRBJ1-5; no reliable D call. Germline values: CDR1 MNHEY, CDR2 SMNVEV (reference sequence). Trimming took off 0 bases at V and 0 bases at J, with 6 bases between the two ends. CDR3 length: 15 amino acids. The CDR3 DNA follows: TGTGCCAGCAGTTTATCAGCTCATAGCAATCAGCCCCAGCATTTT. Protein: CASSLSAHSNQPQHF.

J is TRBJ2-2 and V is TRBV7-2; a weak D match, TRBD2 (6 bases). Germline CDR1 SGHTA, CDR2 FQGNSA. This CDR3 is 15 amino acids long. V was trimmed by 5 bases and J by 1 base, leaving 11 bases between them. CDR3 sequence reads: CASSGYGGNTGELFF. The CDR3 DNA reads as TGTGCCAGCAGCGGGTACGGGGGGAACACCGGGGAGCTGTTTTTT.

The chain employs TRBV5-1 and TRBJ2-1, with D perhaps matching TRBD2 (6 bases). The CDR3 runs to 14 residues. V lost 7 bases to trimming and J lost 0 bases, with 11 bases between them. The germline V gene encodes CDR1 SGHRS and CDR2 YFSETQ. The CDR3 DNA follows: TGCGCCAGCGCACAGGAGGGCTCCTACAATGAGCAGTTCTTC. Protein: CASAQEGSYNEQFF. Full variable domain (outside the CDR3, taken from reference TRBV5-1 and TRBJ2-1): KAGVTQTPRYLIKTRGQQVTLSCSPISGHRSVSWYQQTPGQGLQFLFEYFSETQRNKGNFPGRFSGRQFSNSRSEMNVSTLELGDSALYLCASAQEGSYNEQFFGPGTRLTVL.

The chain joins TRBV5-6 to TRBJ1-2; D is possibly TRBD1 (6 bases). The CDR3 runs 13 residues. CDR1 and CDR2 (germline): SGHDT, YYEEEE. V gave up 4 bases and J gave up 2 bases, with 9 bases separating them. The CDR3: CASSLGQNYGYTF. The CDR3 DNA reads TGTGCCAGCAGCCTAGGACAGAACTATGGCTACACCTTC.

This rearrangement joins TRBV7-2 to TRBJ1-5; no firm D call. The CDR3 runs to 13 residues. The germline gives CDR1 SGHTA, CDR2 FQGNSA. V was pared by 3 bases and J by 4 bases, with 7 bases between. The CDR3 protein is CASSFAGNQPQHF. In DNA, the CDR3 is TGTGCCAGCAGCTTCGCCGGGAATCAGCCCCAGCATTTT.

The V call is TRBV24-1, the J call TRBJ2-7; D perhaps matches TRBD2 (5 bases). Trimming cost V 9 bases and J 7 bases, with 12 bases left between them. The CDR3 runs to 11 residues. Germline-derived CDR1 and CDR2 are KGHDR and SFDVKD. CDR3 DNA: TGTGCCACCCCGGGGTCTCGTGAGCAGTACGTC. This encodes CATPGSREQYV.

The chain carries TRBV7-2 and TRBJ1-5, with 11 bases aligning to TRBD1. This CDR3 has 14 residues. V shed 5 bases and J 8 bases; nucleotides not matched to a gene: 5. Per the germline V gene, CDR1 is SGHTA and CDR2 is FQGNSA. In nucleotides, the CDR3 is TGTGCCAGCAGCCTAGGGACAGGGGGGAAGCCCCAGCATTTT. This sequence encodes CASSLGTGGKPQHF.

The chain carries TRBV19 and TRBJ1-1; 11 bases match TRBD1. The CDR3 has 15 amino acids. Germline V CDR1 and CDR2: LNHDA, SQIVND (reference sequence). Trimming cost V 3 bases and J 5 bases; bases outside gene matches: 5. CDR3 sequence reads: CASSIGQGAHTEAFF. CDR3 DNA sequence: TGTGCCAGTAGTATCGGACAGGGGGCGCATACTGAAGCTTTCTTT.

Only a few counts were recorded for this clone. The chain couples TRBV5-8 to TRBJ2-3, with TRBD2 matching over 12 bases. CDR3 length: 18 residues. J was trimmed by 0 bases and V by 0 bases; bases with no gene match: 5. Per germline, CDR1 SGHTS and CDR2 YDEGEE. The CDR3 region has the DNA TGTGCCAGCAGCTTGGGACTAGCGGGGGACCGAAGCACAGATACGCAGTATTTT. It codes for CASSLGLAGDRSTDTQYF.

The chain uses TRBV13 and TRBJ1-6; 9 bases fit TRBD1. Unmatched junction bases numbered 6, after V lost 5 bases and J lost 10 bases. There are 14 residues in the CDR3. CDR1 is PRHDT and CDR2 is FYEKMQ in the germline V gene (reference sequence). The CDR3, as DNA: TGTGCCAGCAGCCCCCGGGACAGGGACTCACCCCTCCACTTT. Translating gives CASSPRDRDSPLHF.

The table lists this clone with a count of one. The chain carries TRBV5-1 and TRBJ2-1; D is unresolved. The V end was cut by 0 bases, the J end by 8 bases, with 15 bases between. The CDR3 consists of 15 residues. The germline V gene encodes CDR1 SGHRS and CDR2 YFSETQ. The CDR3 bases are TGCGCCAGCAGCTTGGGTCCTCTGGAGTTCGATGAGCAGTTCTTC. Protein: CASSLGPLEFDEQFF.